This T cell receptor beta chain derives from a study of cytomegalovirus exposure and HLA in healthy donors. To note about this clone: Its antigen is as yet unknown.

60 Vbeta and 13 Jbeta primers were used in PCR. Generated by immunoSEQ multiplex PCR, the TCRdb table keeps only in-frame clones and is missing some. The sample has about 110,000 clones, around 73% seen once. The CDR3 is made up of 14 amino acids. The trim removed 8 bases at V and 0 bases at J, leaving 3 bases unmatched. The germline V gene encodes CDR1 MNHEY and CDR2 SMNVEV (reference sequence). Study-level points and caveats: Analysis was carried out at a later point, and it linked a missense DCLRE1C variant to TCR beta V- and J-gene trimming.

The material sequenced was PBMCs. The receptor was isolated from a middle-aged woman in good health and CMV-seropositive. The V call is TRBV27, the J call TRBJ1-4; TRBD1 matches 7 bases. CDR3 coding DNA: TGTGCCAGCGGCAGGGGGGCAACTAATGAAAAACTGTTTTTT. Translating it yields CASGRGATNEKLFF.